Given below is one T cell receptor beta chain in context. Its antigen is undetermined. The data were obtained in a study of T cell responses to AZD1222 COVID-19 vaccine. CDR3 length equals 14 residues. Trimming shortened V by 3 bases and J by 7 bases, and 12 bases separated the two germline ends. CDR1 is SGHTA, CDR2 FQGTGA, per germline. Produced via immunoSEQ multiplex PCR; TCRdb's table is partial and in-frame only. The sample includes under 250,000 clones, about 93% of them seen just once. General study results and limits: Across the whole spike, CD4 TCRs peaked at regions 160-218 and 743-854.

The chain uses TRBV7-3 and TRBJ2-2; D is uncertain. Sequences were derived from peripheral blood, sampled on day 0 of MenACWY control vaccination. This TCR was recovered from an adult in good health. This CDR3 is CASSLGVTGGELFF. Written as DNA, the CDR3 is TGTGCCAGCAGCTTGGGCGTGACCGGCGGGGAGCTGTTTTTT.